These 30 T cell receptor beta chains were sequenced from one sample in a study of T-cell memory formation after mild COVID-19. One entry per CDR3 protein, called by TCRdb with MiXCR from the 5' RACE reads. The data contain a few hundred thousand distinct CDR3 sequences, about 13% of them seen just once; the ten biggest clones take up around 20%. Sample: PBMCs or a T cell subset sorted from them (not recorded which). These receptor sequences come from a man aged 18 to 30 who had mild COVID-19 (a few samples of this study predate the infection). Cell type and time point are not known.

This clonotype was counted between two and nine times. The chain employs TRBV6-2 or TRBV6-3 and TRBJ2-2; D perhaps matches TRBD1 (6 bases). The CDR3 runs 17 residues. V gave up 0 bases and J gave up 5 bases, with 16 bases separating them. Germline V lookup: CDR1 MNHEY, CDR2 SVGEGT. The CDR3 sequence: CASSYSMTGDGTGELFF. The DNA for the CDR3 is TGTGCCAGCAGTTACTCGATGACAGGCGACGGAACCGGGGAGCTGTTTTTT.

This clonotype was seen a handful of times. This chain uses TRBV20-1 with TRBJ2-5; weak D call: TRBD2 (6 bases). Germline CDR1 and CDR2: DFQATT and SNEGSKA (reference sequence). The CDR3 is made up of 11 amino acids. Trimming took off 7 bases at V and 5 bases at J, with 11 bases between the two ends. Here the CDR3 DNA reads TGCAGTGTGGGGGGACGGGAGACCCAGTACTTC. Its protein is CSVGGRETQYF.

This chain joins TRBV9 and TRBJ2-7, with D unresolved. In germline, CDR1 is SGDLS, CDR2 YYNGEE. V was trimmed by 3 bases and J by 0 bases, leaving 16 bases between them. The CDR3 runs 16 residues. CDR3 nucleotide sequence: TGTGCCAGCAGCGCATCAGGCGCAAGAAGCTCCTACGAGCAGTACTTC. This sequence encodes CASSASGARSSYEQYF.

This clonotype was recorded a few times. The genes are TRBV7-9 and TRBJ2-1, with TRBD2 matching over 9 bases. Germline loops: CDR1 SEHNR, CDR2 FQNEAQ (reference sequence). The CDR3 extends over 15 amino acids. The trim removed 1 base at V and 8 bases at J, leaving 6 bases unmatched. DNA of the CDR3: TGTGCCAGCAGCTTAGTGCTAGCGGGGAATGATGAGCAGTTCTTC. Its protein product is CASSLVLAGNDEQFF. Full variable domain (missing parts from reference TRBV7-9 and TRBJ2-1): DTGVSQNPRHKITKRGQNVTFRCDPISEHNRLYWYRQTLGQGPEFLTYFQNEAQLEKSRLLSDRFSAERPKGSFSTLEIQRTEQGDSAMYLCASSLVLAGNDEQFFGPGTRLTVL.

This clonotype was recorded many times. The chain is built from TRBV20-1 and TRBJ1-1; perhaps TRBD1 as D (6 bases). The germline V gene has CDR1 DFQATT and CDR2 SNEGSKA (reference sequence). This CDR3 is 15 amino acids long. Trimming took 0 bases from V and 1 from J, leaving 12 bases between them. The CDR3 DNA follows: TGCAGTGCTAGAGATGCGGGGGCTGGGAACACTGAAGCTTTCTTT. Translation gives CSARDAGAGNTEAFF.

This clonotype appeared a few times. This CDR3 reads CASSVLRGGTHNEQFF. CDR3 bases: TGTGCCAGCAGCGTATTGAGGGGGGGGACTCACAATGAGCAGTTCTTC. The chain couples TRBV7-9 to TRBJ2-1; weak D call: TRBD2 (7 bases). Trimming stripped 5 bases from V and 5 bases from J, with 19 bases between. The CDR3 is 16 residues long. CDR1 and CDR2 from the germline V gene are SEHNR and FQNEAQ (reference sequence).

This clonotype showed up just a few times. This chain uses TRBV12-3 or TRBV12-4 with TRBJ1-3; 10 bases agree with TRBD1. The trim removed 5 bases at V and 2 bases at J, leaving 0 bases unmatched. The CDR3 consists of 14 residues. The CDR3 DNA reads TGTGCCAGCAGTGGGACAGGGGCTGGAAACACCATATATTTT. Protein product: CASSGTGAGNTIYF.

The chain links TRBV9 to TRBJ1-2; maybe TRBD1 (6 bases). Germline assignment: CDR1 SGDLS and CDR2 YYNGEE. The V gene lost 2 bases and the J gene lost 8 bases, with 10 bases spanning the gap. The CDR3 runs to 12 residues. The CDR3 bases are TGTGCCAGCAGCGTGTCAGGGGTCGGCTACACCTTC. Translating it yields CASSVSGVGYTF.

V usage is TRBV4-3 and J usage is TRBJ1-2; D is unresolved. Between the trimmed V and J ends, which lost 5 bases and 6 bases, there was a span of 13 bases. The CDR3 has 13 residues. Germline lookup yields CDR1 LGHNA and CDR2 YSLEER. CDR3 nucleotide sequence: TGCGCCAGCAGCTTCCCACGGGGAAATGGCTACACCTTC. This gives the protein CASSFPRGNGYTF.

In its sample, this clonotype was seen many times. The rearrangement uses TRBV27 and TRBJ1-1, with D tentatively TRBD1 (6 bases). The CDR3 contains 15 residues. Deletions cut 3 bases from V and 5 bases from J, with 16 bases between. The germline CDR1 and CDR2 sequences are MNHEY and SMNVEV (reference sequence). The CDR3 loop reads CASSFSRGKGTEAFF. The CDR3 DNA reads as TGTGCCAGCAGTTTCTCGAGGGGGAAAGGGACTGAAGCTTTCTTT.

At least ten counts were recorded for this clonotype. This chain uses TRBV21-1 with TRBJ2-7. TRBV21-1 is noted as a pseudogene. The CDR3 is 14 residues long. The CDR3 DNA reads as TGTGCCAGCAGCAAGGACGAGGGCTCCTACGAGCAGTACTTC. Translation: CASSKDEGSYEQYF.

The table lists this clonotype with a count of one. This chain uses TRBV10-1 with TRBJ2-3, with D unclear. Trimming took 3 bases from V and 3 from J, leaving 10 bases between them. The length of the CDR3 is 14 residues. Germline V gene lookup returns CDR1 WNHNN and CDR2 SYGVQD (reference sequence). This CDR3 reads CASSDSSPTDTQYF. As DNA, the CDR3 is TGCGCCAGCAGTGATTCGTCTCCTACAGATACGCAGTATTTT.

DNA of the CDR3: TGCGCCAGCAGTGTTGGCGGGGGGACCTCCTACGAGCAGTACTTC. Its protein is CASSVGGGTSYEQYF. The genes are TRBV5-1 and TRBJ2-7; the match to TRBD2 covers 8 bases. The CDR3 length is 15 residues. Germline CDR1 is SGHRS and CDR2 is YFSETQ. The V gene end was trimmed by 5 bases and the J gene end by 0 bases; junction bases not matched to a gene: 7.

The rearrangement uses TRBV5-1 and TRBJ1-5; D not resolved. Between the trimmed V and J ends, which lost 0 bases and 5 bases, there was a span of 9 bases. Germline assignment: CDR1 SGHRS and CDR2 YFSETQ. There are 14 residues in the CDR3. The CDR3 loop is CASSLVGSDQPQHF. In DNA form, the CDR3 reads TGCGCCAGCAGCTTGGTTGGGAGCGATCAGCCCCAGCATTTT.

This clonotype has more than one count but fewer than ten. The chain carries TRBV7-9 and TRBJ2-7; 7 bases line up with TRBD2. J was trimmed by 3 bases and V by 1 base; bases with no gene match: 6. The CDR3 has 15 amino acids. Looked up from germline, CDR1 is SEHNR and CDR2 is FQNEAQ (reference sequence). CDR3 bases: TGTGCCAGCAGCTTAGGCGGGGGTATCAACTACGAGCAGTACTTC. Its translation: CASSLGGGINYEQYF.

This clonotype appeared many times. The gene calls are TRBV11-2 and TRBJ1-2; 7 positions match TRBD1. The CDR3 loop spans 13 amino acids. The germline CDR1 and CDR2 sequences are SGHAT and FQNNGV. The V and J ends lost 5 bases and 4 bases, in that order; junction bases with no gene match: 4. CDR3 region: CASSPGQLYGYTF. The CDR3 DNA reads TGTGCCAGCAGCCCGGGACAGCTCTATGGCTACACCTTC.

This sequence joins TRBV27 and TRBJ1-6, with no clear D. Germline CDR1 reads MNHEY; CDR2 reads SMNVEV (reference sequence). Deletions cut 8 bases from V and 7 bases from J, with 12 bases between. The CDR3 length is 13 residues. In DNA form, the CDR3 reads TGTGCCAGCGGTTGGGAGCAAAATTCACCCCTCCACTTT. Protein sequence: CASGWEQNSPLHF.

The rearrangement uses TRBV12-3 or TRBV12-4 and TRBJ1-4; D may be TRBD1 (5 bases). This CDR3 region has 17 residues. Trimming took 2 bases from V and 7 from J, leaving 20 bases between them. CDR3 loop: CASSLWTTRSGPEKLFF. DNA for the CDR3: TGTGCCAGCAGTTTATGGACAACCCGAAGTGGACCTGAAAAACTGTTTTTT.

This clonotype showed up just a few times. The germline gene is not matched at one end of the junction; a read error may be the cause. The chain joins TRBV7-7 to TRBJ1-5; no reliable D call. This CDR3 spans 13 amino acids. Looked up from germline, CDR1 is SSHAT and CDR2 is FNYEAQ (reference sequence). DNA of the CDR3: TGTGCTAGCAGCACGCAGGCCGGGCAGCCCCAGCATTTT. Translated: CASSTQAGQPQHF.

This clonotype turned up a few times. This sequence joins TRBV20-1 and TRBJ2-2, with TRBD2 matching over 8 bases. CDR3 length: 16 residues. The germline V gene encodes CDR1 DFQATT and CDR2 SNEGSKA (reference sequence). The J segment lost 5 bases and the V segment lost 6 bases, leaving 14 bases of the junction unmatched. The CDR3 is CSATRFAGGRTGELFF. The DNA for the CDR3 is TGCAGTGCCACCCGTTTTGCGGGGGGACGTACCGGGGAGCTGTTTTTT.

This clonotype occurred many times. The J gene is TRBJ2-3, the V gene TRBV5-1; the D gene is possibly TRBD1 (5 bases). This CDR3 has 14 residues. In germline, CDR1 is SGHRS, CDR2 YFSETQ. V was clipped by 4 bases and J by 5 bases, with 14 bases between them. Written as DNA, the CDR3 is TGCGCCAGCAGCGCCGACAGCGCCGGAGATACGCAGTATTTT. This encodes CASSADSAGDTQYF.

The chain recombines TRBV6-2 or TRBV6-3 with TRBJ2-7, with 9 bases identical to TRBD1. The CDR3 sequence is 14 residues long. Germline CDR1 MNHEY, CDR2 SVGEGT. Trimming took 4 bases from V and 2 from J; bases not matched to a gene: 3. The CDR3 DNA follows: TGTGCCAGCAGTTTGACAGGGGGTCCCTACGAGCAGTACGTC. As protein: CASSLTGGPYEQYV.

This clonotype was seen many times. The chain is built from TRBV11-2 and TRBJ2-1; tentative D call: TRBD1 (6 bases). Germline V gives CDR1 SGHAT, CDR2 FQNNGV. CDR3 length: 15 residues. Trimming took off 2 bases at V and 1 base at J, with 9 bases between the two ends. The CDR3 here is CASSLFQGSYNEQFF. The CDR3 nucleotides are TGTGCCAGCAGCTTATTTCAGGGGTCCTACAATGAGCAGTTCTTC.

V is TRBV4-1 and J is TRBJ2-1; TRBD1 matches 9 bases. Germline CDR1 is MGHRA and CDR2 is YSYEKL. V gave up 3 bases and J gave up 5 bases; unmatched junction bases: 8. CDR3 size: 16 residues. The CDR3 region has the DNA TGCGCCAGCAGCCACCCTCCGGACAGGGGCCACAATGAGCAGTTCTTC. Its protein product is CASSHPPDRGHNEQFF.

CDR3 sequence reads: CASSAWWEGDSPLHF. CDR3 nucleotide sequence: TGTGCCAGCAGCGCCTGGTGGGAGGGCGATTCACCCCTCCACTTT. This chain connects TRBV9 to TRBJ1-6, with unresolved D. The CDR3 runs to 15 residues. The germline CDR1 and CDR2 sequences are SGDLS and YYNGEE. V dropped 3 bases and J dropped 8 bases, with 15 bases sitting between them.

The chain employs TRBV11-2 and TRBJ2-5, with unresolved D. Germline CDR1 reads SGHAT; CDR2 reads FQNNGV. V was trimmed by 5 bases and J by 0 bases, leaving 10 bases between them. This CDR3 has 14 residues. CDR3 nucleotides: TGTGCCAGCAGCCCAACGCGGCACCAAGAGACCCAGTACTTC. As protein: CASSPTRHQETQYF.

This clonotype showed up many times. The CDR3 loop reads CAIRPTSTGGRDTQYF. The CDR3 region has the DNA TGTGCCATCAGGCCAACCTCGACAGGGGGGAGAGATACGCAGTATTTT. The V call is TRBV10-3, the J call TRBJ2-3; 9 bases are shared with TRBD1. There are 16 residues in the CDR3. CDR1 ENHRY and CDR2 SYGVKD come from the germline V gene. The J segment lost 5 bases and the V segment lost 6 bases, leaving 12 bases of the junction unmatched.

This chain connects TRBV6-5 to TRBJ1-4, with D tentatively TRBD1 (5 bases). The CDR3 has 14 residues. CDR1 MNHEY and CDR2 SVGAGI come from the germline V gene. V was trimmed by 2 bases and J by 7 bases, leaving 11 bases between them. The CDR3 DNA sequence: TGTGCCAGCAGTTACAGGGGCGCGGGTGAAAAACTGTTTTTT. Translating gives CASSYRGAGEKLFF.

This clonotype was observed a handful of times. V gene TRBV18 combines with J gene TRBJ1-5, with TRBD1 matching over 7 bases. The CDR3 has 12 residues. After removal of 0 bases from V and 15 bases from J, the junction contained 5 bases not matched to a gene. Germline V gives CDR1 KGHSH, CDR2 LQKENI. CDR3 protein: CASSPPGQPAHF. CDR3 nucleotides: TGTGCCAGCTCACCACCGGGACAGCCCGCGCATTTT.

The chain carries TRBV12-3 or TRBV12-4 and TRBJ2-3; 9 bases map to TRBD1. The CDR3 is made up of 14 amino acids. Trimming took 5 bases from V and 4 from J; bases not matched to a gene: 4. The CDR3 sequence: CASSTGQGPDTQYF. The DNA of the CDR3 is TGTGCCAGCAGTACGGGACAGGGTCCAGATACGCAGTATTTT.